These 31 T cell receptor beta chains share one sample of origin, sequenced in a study of shared clonotypes between healthy human individuals. Data came from immunoSEQ multiplex PCR; TCRdb stores just in-frame clones and leaves some out. The data show millions of clones, more than 90% seen once. Specimen: naive CD4+ T cells sorted from blood. The sample's subset: CD45RA+ positively selected. These receptor sequences come from a man younger than 35 in good health.

This clone is a singleton in its sample. V and J are TRBV19 and TRBJ1-1, with TRBD1 identical over 7 bases. Germline-derived CDR1 and CDR2 are LNHDA and SQIVND (reference sequence). V was pared by 0 bases and J by 1 base, with 8 bases of the junction left unmatched. The length of the CDR3 is 17 residues. CDR3 in DNA: TGTGCCAGTAGTATAGATGCCCCCAGGGGGGGGAACACTGAAGCTTTCTTT. Its protein is CASSIDAPRGGNTEAFF.

The chain has TRBV19 and TRBJ1-2; D remains ambiguous. Germline V gene lookup returns CDR1 LNHDA and CDR2 SQIVND (reference sequence). This CDR3 contains 17 residues. With 7 bases removed from V and 4 bases from J, the gap between germline ends came to 25 bases. CDR3 in amino acids: CASKVESGSLNTYGYTF. CDR3 DNA: TGTGCCAGTAAAGTCGAATCGGGCAGTTTAAATACCTATGGCTACACCTTC.

V and J are TRBV5-1 and TRBJ1-3, with D hard to call. The CDR3 is made up of 17 amino acids. The germline V gene encodes CDR1 SGHRS and CDR2 YFSETQ. V lost 4 bases and J 0 bases, leaving 17 bases between the germline ends. CDR3 region: CASSPENQERSGNTIYF. In nucleotides, the CDR3 is TGCGCCAGCAGCCCGGAGAACCAAGAGCGCTCTGGAAACACCATATATTTT.

This chain joins TRBV11-2 and TRBJ1-2, with 9 bases matching TRBD1. CDR1 and CDR2 from the germline V gene are SGHAT and FQNNGV. V shed 1 base and J 6 bases; nucleotides not matched to a gene: 6. CDR3 length equals 15 residues. CDR3 in amino acids: CASSLVGTGKDGYTF. CDR3 in DNA: TGTGCCAGCAGCTTAGTAGGGACAGGGAAGGATGGCTACACCTTC.

The chain uses TRBV5-1 and TRBJ1-1; D gene ambiguous. Between the trimmed V and J ends, which lost 5 bases and 2 bases, there was a span of 13 bases. Germline V CDR1 and CDR2: SGHRS, YFSETQ. The CDR3 totals 14 residues. CDR3 amino acids: CASRTQPQNTEAFF. In DNA, the CDR3 is TGCGCCAGCAGGACCCAGCCCCAAAACACTGAAGCTTTCTTT. The full variable domain, rest sourced from reference TRBV5-1 and TRBJ1-1, is KAGVTQTPRYLIKTRGQQVTLSCSPISGHRSVSWYQQTPGQGLQFLFEYFSETQRNKGNFPGRFSGRQFSNSRSEMNVSTLELGDSALYLCASRTQPQNTEAFFGQGTRLTVV.

The J gene is TRBJ2-7, the V gene TRBV14; TRBD2 matches at 7 bases. Trimming cost V 8 bases and J 4 bases; bases outside gene matches: 8. From germline, CDR1 is SGHDN and CDR2 FVKESK. This CDR3 is built from 13 residues. The CDR3 coding sequence is TGTGCCAGCGCCAAGGCGGGAGTTTACGAGCAGTACTTC. It specifies CASAKAGVYEQYF.

The chain couples TRBV5-8 to TRBJ2-2; no clear D. This CDR3 has 16 amino acids. V lost 0 bases and J 7 bases, leaving 16 bases between the germline ends. Germline loops: CDR1 SGHTS, CDR2 YDEGEE. The CDR3: CASSLEAASRYGELFF. The CDR3 nucleotides read TGTGCCAGCAGCTTGGAGGCAGCCTCTCGTTACGGGGAGCTGTTTTTT.

This clone was picked up one time. Written as DNA, the CDR3 is TGTGCCAGCAGTGATCGTTCAAGCTTGGTCGGAGCACCCCTCCACTTT. It specifies CASSDRSSLVGAPLHF. The chain combines TRBV2 with TRBJ1-6, with D uncertain. CDR1 SNHLY and CDR2 FYNNEI come from the germline V gene. This CDR3 is 16 amino acids long. V dropped 3 bases and J dropped 11 bases, with 20 bases sitting between them.

For the CDR3, the DNA is TGTGCCAGCAGCTTGGCTGCTGCAGATACGCAGTATTTT. Protein sequence: CASSLAAADTQYF. V gene TRBV5-4 combines with J gene TRBJ2-3; D call uncertain. Trimming cost V 0 bases and J 4 bases, with 6 bases left between them. Germline V gene lookup returns CDR1 SGHNT and CDR2 YYREEE (reference sequence). This CDR3 has 13 amino acids.

The rearrangement joins TRBV5-6 to TRBJ2-1, with D tentatively TRBD2 (6 bases). V dropped 1 base and J dropped 2 bases, with 10 bases sitting between them. Germline V CDR1 and CDR2: SGHDT, YYEEEE. The CDR3 length is 15 residues. CDR3 amino acids: CASSLRGIAYNEQFF. The CDR3 DNA is TGTGCCAGCAGCTTGCGCGGGATCGCCTACAATGAGCAGTTCTTC.

CDR3 nucleotides: TGCGCCAGCAGCTCTGGTCAGGGGGCCCAGTACTTC. Its translation is CASSSGQGAQYF. The chain couples TRBV5-1 to TRBJ2-5, with TRBD1 identical over 7 bases. The CDR3 is made up of 12 amino acids. Germline CDR1 is SGHRS and CDR2 is YFSETQ. The V segment lost 3 bases and the J segment 9 bases; nucleotides outside the gene matches: 5.

The chain links TRBV10-2 to TRBJ1-2; 7 bases are shared with TRBD1. Per the germline V gene, CDR1 is WSHSY and CDR2 is SAAADI. The CDR3 is 14 amino acids. V was pared by 8 bases and J by 6 bases, with 12 bases of the junction left unmatched. The CDR3 loop reads CASGEQGIIDGYTF. The CDR3 bases are TGCGCCAGCGGGGAACAGGGGATAATTGATGGCTACACCTTC.

The chain employs TRBV10-3 and TRBJ2-3; no definite D call. V gave up 4 bases and J gave up 1 base, with 12 bases separating them. The length of the CDR3 is 15 residues. CDR1 and CDR2 from the germline V gene are ENHRY and SYGVKD. For the CDR3, the DNA is TGTGCCATCAGTGGTAACAAGAAACGCACAGATACGCAGTATTTT. Protein sequence: CAISGNKKRTDTQYF.

The V gene is TRBV25-1, the J gene TRBJ1-4; D not resolved. V lost 1 base, J lost 8 bases, and 17 bases lay in between. The CDR3 is 16 residues long. The germline V gene has CDR1 MGHDK and CDR2 SYGVNS. CDR3 DNA sequence: TGTGCCAGCAGTGAATCCCGCCCCGGCAGCGCCGAAAAACTGTTTTTT. This translates into CASSESRPGSAEKLFF.

This chain joins TRBV10-3 and TRBJ2-3, with D uncertain. CDR1 is ENHRY and CDR2 is SYGVKD in the germline V gene. V gave up 7 bases and J gave up 2 bases, with 13 bases separating them. CDR3 length equals 14 residues. CDR3 nucleotide sequence: TGTGCCATCAAAGCCGATTACGCCACAGATACGCAGTATTTT. This encodes CAIKADYATDTQYF.

About this clone: The sample holds other DNA sequences that translate to the same CDR3. The V and J genes are TRBV28 and TRBJ1-5, with D uncertain. Germline V gene lookup returns CDR1 MDHEN and CDR2 SYDVKM. The CDR3 is 14 amino acids. Trimming shortened V by 2 bases and J by 4 bases, and 9 bases separated the two germline ends. The chain's CDR3 is CASSLRALNQPQHF. The CDR3 DNA reads TGTGCCAGCAGTTTAAGGGCCCTAAATCAGCCCCAGCATTTT.

Only one count was recorded for this clone. The rearrangement uses TRBV2 and TRBJ1-4; D is unclear. Germline CDR1 and CDR2: SNHLY and FYNNEI. Trimming took 6 bases from V and 8 from J, leaving 16 bases between them. The CDR3 contains 14 residues. CDR3 bases: TGTGCCAGCAGGACGGAGTCGTCAGGAGAAAAACTGTTTTTT. Translated: CASRTESSGEKLFF.

This clone was seen only once. The rearrangement joins TRBV6-5 to TRBJ2-7, with a possible D match to TRBD2 (5 bases). Trimming removed 6 bases from V and 7 bases from J, with 10 bases in between. Germline CDR1 and CDR2: MNHEY and SVGAGI. The CDR3 sequence is 11 residues long. CDR3 amino acids: CASREAGEQYF. The CDR3, as DNA: TGTGCCAGCAGGGAGGCCGGGGAGCAGTACTTC.

The DNA of the CDR3 is TGTGCCAGCAGTTTAGGCCGAGGGGCCACCATGAACACTGAAGCTTTCTTT. Translating it yields CASSLGRGATMNTEAFF. This chain links TRBV28 with TRBJ1-1; possibly TRBD1 for D (5 bases). This CDR3 has 17 residues. Germline values: CDR1 MDHEN, CDR2 SYDVKM. The V gene lost 2 bases and the J gene lost 0 bases, with 16 bases spanning the gap.

The gene calls are TRBV4-1 and TRBJ2-5; possibly TRBD2 for D (6 bases). Deletions cut 4 bases from V and 9 bases from J, with 18 bases between. The CDR3 is 14 residues long. Germline CDR1 and CDR2: MGHRA and YSYEKL. In DNA form, the CDR3 reads TGCGCCAGCAGCCCCGGGGACTCCGTCGAGGCCCAGTACTTC. It translates to CASSPGDSVEAQYF.

The chain employs TRBV7-3 and TRBJ1-6; 9 bases agree with TRBD1. The CDR3 consists of 16 residues. CDR1 is SGHTA, CDR2 FQGTGA, per germline. The V gene end was trimmed by 2 bases and the J gene end by 5 bases; junction bases not matched to a gene: 4. In DNA form, the CDR3 reads TGTGCCAGCAGCTTATCCGGGACAGGGCATAATTCACCCCTCCACTTT. This codes for CASSLSGTGHNSPLHF.

The chain couples TRBV5-4 to TRBJ2-7, with D possibly TRBD1 on 5 matching bases. CDR3 length: 15 residues. CDR1 is SGHNT and CDR2 is YYREEE in the germline V gene (reference sequence). Deletions cut 2 bases from V and 2 bases from J, with 14 bases between. The CDR3, as DNA: TGTGCCAGCAGCTTACCTAGGACACCGGCCTACGAGCAGTACTTC. Protein sequence: CASSLPRTPAYEQYF. The variable domain in full, with the rest retrieved from reference TRBV5-4 and TRBJ2-7, is ETGVTQSPTHLIKTRGQQVTLRCSSQSGHNTVSWYQQALGQGPQFIFQYYREEENGRGNFPPRFSGLQFPNYSSELNVNALELDDSALYLCASSLPRTPAYEQYFGPGTRLTVT.

CDR3 sequence: CASRRPSAAESEAFF. The CDR3 nucleotides are TGTGCCAGCAGACGACCGTCAGCCGCGGAGTCTGAAGCTTTCTTT. The chain recombines TRBV6-5 with TRBJ1-1; D is unresolved. Germline V CDR1 and CDR2: MNHEY, SVGAGI. Between the trimmed V and J ends, which lost 6 bases and 6 bases, there was a span of 20 bases. The CDR3 is 15 residues long.

The table lists this clone with a few counts. Other DNA sequences in the sample encode the same CDR3. The rearrangement joins TRBV30 to TRBJ1-1; no firm D call. Per the germline V gene, CDR1 is GTSNPN and CDR2 is SVGIG (reference sequence). Trimming removed 0 bases from V and 4 bases from J, with 3 bases in between. The length of the CDR3 is 11 residues. The CDR3 loop reads CAWSVVTEAFF. CDR3 DNA: TGTGCCTGGAGTGTAGTCACTGAAGCTTTCTTT.

This sequence joins TRBV18 and TRBJ2-7, with 7 bases identical to TRBD1. Germline values: CDR1 KGHSH, CDR2 LQKENI. The V gene end was trimmed by 3 bases and the J gene end by 4 bases; junction bases not matched to a gene: 9. The CDR3 length is 15 residues. CDR3 region: CASSPTRGGGYEQYF. The CDR3, as DNA: TGTGCCAGCTCACCCACGAGAGGGGGCGGTTACGAGCAGTACTTC.

The chain employs TRBV19 and TRBJ2-2; D might be TRBD1 (5 bases). Trimming left V 5 bases short and J 0 bases short, with 13 bases between. The CDR3 totals 16 residues. Germline-derived CDR1 and CDR2 are LNHDA and SQIVND (reference sequence). The CDR3: CASSGGAATNTGELFF. In DNA form, the CDR3 reads TGTGCCAGTAGTGGTGGGGCCGCAACGAACACCGGGGAGCTGTTTTTT.

As regards this clone: Other DNA sequences of this sample code for an identical CDR3. The rearrangement links TRBV19 to TRBJ2-3, with 7 bases that match TRBD1. After removal of 5 bases from V and 0 bases from J, the junction contained 2 bases not matched to a gene. The CDR3 spans 14 residues. Germline lookup yields CDR1 LNHDA and CDR2 SQIVND (reference sequence). The CDR3 DNA is TGTGCCAGTAGTCCAGGGGGAAGCACAGATACGCAGTATTTT. Translated, it gives CASSPGGSTDTQYF.

Here the CDR3 reads CSVTIGETQYF. The CDR3 DNA sequence: TGCAGCGTTACCATAGGGGAGACCCAGTACTTC. The V and J genes are TRBV29-1 and TRBJ2-5, with D unclear. The CDR3 is 11 amino acids. Germline CDR1 SQVTM, CDR2 ANQGSEA. V was pared by 5 bases and J by 5 bases, with 9 bases between.

The chain has TRBV7-2 and TRBJ2-7, with D unclear. The CDR3 runs to 11 residues. CDR1 and CDR2 from the germline V gene are SGHTA and FQGNSA. V lost 1 base, J lost 8 bases, and 6 bases lay in between. CDR3 sequence reads: CASSLEVQQYF. CDR3 bases: TGTGCCAGCAGCTTAGAGGTACAGCAGTACTTC.

The gene calls are TRBV4-3 and TRBJ2-1, with 7 bases aligning to TRBD2. The germline CDR1 and CDR2 sequences are LGHNA and YSLEER. The CDR3 runs to 13 residues. J gave up 14 bases and V 0 bases, and 7 bases lay outside the gene matches. In DNA form, the CDR3 reads TGCGCCAGCAGCCAAGATAGTGCGGGAGTCGAGTTCTTC. Translating gives CASSQDSAGVEFF.

This clone was recorded a few times. Additional DNA sequences in this sample encode the identical CDR3. The V gene is TRBV18, the J gene TRBJ1-1; D is unclear. This CDR3 contains 13 residues. Germline CDR1 and CDR2: KGHSH and LQKENI. The V end lost 6 bases, the J end lost 1 base, and 9 bases lay between the germline ends. As DNA, the CDR3 is TGTGCCAGCTCCCAAGACAAGAACACTGAAGCTTTCTTT. The encoded protein is CASSQDKNTEAFF.